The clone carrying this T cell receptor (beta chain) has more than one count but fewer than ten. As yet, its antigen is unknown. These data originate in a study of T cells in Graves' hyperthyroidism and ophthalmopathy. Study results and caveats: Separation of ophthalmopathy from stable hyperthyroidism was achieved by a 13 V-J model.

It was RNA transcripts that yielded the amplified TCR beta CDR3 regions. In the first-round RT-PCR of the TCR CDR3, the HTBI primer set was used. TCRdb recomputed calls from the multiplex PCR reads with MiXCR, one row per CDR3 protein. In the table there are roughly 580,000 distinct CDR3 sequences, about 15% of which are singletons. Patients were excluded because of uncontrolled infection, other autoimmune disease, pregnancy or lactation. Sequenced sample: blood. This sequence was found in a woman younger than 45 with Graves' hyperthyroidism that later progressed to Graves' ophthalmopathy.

CDR3 loop: CSARGLGAGELFF. Here the CDR3 DNA reads TGCAGTGCTAGAGGCCTAGGTGCCGGGGAGCTGTTTTTT. The chain links TRBV20-1 to TRBJ2-2; D is ambiguous. CDR3 length equals 13 residues. Trimming took 1 base from V and 6 from J, leaving 9 bases between them. The V gene's germline CDR1 is DFQATT and CDR2 SNEGSKA (reference sequence).